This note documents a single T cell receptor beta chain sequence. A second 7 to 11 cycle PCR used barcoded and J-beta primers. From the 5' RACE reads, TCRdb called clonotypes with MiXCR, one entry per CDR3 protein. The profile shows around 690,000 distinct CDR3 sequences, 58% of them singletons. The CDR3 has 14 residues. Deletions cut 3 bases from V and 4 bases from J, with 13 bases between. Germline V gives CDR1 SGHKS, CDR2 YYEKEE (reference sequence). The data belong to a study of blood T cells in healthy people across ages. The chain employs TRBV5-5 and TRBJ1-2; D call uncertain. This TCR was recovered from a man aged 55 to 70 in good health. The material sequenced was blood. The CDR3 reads CASSSGQIRYGYTF. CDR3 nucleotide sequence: TGTGCCAGCAGCTCGGGCCAGATCCGCTATGGCTACACCTTC.